This TCR beta chain appears in the sequencing data of a study of control samples from healthy donors and cancer patients. V lost 8 bases and J lost 0, with 7 bases in between. This CDR3 is 12 amino acids long. Germline CDR1 MDHEN, CDR2 SYDVKM. Method: immunoSEQ multiplex PCR; TCRdb's copy keeps in-frame clones and lacks some. This table holds 90,000 to 150,000 clones, roughly 88% found once. V is TRBV28 and J is TRBJ1-2; D unclear. Specimen: blood. The receptor comes from a man between 40 and 49 years old in good health. The CDR3 sequence: CASGLSNYGYTF. CDR3 coding DNA: TGTGCCAGCGGATTGTCTAACTATGGCTACACCTTC.